A selection of T cell receptor beta chains follows, all from one sample in a study of T cell responses to AZD1222 COVID-19 vaccine. The method was immunoSEQ multiplex PCR; TCRdb's version includes in-frame clones alone and lacks a portion of them. The sample records tens of thousands of clones, roughly 85% being singletons. Source: peripheral blood, taken 28 days after the second AZD1222 dose. These receptor sequences come from an adult who received the AZD1222 COVID-19 vaccine. Both conserved end residues are part of each CDR3. The order of the fields is D gene, V gene, J gene, clone size, CDR3 protein, CDR3 DNA. D genes are given only for firm matches. The size of a clone is reported for some rows only, either as once, few or many, or as a class for expanded clones.

TRBD2	TRBV4-1	TRBJ2-1	NA	CASSQGLAGIYNEQFF	TGCGCCAGCAGCCAGGGACTAGCGGGAATCTACAATGAGCAGTTCTTC
TRBD1	TRBV5-5	TRBJ1-5	NA	CASSLWDRDRNQPQHF	TGTGCCAGCAGCTTGTGGGACAGGGACCGCAATCAGCCCCAGCATTTT
NA	TRBV28	TRBJ1-4	many	CASKEATNEKLFF	TGTGCCAGCAAAGAGGCAACTAATGAAAAACTGTTTTTT
NA	TRBV7-3	TRBJ1-6	NA	CASSLTGGMHSPLHF	TGTGCCAGCAGCTTAACGGGAGGGATGCATTCACCCCTCCACTTT
NA	TRBV6-5	TRBJ1-2	NA	CASSTRGRSGYTF	TGTGCCAGCTCCACCCGGGGGAGGAGTGGCTACACCTTC
TRBD1	TRBV5-6	TRBJ1-5	NA	CASSAGTGSQPQHF	TGTGCCAGCAGCGCAGGGACAGGAAGTCAGCCCCAGCATTTT
NA	TRBV6-6	TRBJ1-6	many	CASSPDGSSYNSPLHF	TGTGCCAGCAGCCCCGACGGGAGCTCCTATAATTCACCCCTCCACTTT
NA	TRBV7-6	TRBJ2-5	once	CASSLGSGAPRETQYF	TGTGCCAGCAGCTTAGGTTCGGGGGCCCCCCGGGAGACCCAGTACTTC
NA	TRBV5-1	TRBJ2-7	NA	CASGSGSGISYEQYF	TGCGCCAGCGGCTCAGGGTCGGGGATATCCTACGAGCAGTACTTC
NA	TRBV11-2	TRBJ2-5	NA	CASSLGETQYF	TGTGCCAGCAGCTTAGGGGAGACCCAGTACTTC
NA	TRBV9	TRBJ2-7	NA	CASSADPYEQYF	TGTGCCAGCAGCGCCGATCCCTACGAGCAGTACTTC
NA	TRBV27	TRBJ1-6	NA	CASSSRQNLSSYNSPLHF	TGTGCCAGCAGTTCAAGACAGAATCTCAGCTCCTATAATTCACCCCTCCACTTT
NA	TRBV24-1	TRBJ2-7	NA	CATSGGSYEQYF	TGTGCCACCAGCGGGGGCTCCTACGAGCAGTACTTC
TRBD1	TRBV7-9	TRBJ2-7	NA	CASSLAQGDFYEQYF	TGTGCCAGCAGCTTAGCACAGGGGGATTTCTACGAGCAGTACTTC
NA	TRBV4-2	TRBJ2-3	NA	CASSPQTEGPDTQYF	TGTGCCAGCAGCCCCCAAACAGAGGGCCCAGATACGCAGTATTTT
TRBD2	TRBV3-1/TRBV3-2	TRBJ2-4	NA	CASSQGEIWRGGIMGIQYF	TGTGCCAGCAGCCAAGGGGAAATCTGGCGGGGGGGCATTATGGGCATTCAGTACTTC
NA	TRBV11-3	TRBJ1-1	NA	CASSLSPNTEAFF	TGTGCCAGCAGCTTATCCCCGAACACTGAAGCTTTCTTT
NA	TRBV30	TRBJ1-2	NA	CAWSARQAYGYTF	TGTGCCTGGAGTGCGAGACAGGCCTATGGCTACACCTTC
TRBD1	TRBV5-8	TRBJ2-3	NA	CASSLDRGRLDTQYF	TGTGCCAGCAGCTTGGACAGGGGGCGCCTTGATACGCAGTATTTT
TRBD2	TRBV19	TRBJ2-2	NA	CASREPGGYTGELFF	TGTGCCAGTAGGGAACCGGGAGGATACACCGGGGAGCTGTTTTTT
NA	TRBV2	TRBJ2-6	few	CASSKESSGANVLTF	TGTGCCAGCAGTAAGGAGTCTTCTGGGGCCAACGTCCTGACTTTC
TRBD1	TRBV15	TRBJ1-2	once	CATSRDGQDYGYTF	TGTGCCACCAGCAGAGATGGACAGGACTATGGCTACACCTTC
NA	TRBV29-1	TRBJ1-3	NA	CSVEWAVESGNTIYF	TGCAGCGTTGAATGGGCTGTCGAATCTGGAAACACCATATATTTT
TRBD1	TRBV10-3	TRBJ1-1	NA	CAISEATGVNTEAFF	TGTGCCATCAGTGAGGCGACAGGGGTGAACACTGAAGCTTTCTTT
NA	TRBV18	TRBJ2-2	NA	CASSPVTNTGELFF	TGTGCCAGCTCCCCGGTGACAAACACCGGGGAGCTGTTTTTT
TRBD1	TRBV6-5	TRBJ2-1	NA	CASSRQGNEQFF	TGTGCCAGCAGTAGACAGGGCAATGAGCAGTTCTTC
NA	TRBV18	TRBJ2-6	NA	CASSPWGDSGANVLTF	TGTGCCAGCTCACCATGGGGTGACTCTGGGGCCAACGTCCTGACTTTC
NA	TRBV19	TRBJ1-5	NA	CASSGKGGQPQHF	TGTGCCAGTAGTGGGAAGGGAGGGCAGCCCCAGCATTTT
TRBD1	TRBV5-1	TRBJ2-7	NA	CASSLSQGASEQYF	TGCGCCAGCAGCTTGTCACAGGGGGCTAGCGAGCAGTACTTC
TRBD2	TRBV7-2	TRBJ2-1	few	CASSLDLAGGRRNEQFF	TGTGCCAGCAGCTTAGATCTAGCGGGGGGAAGGAGGAATGAGCAGTTCTTC
NA	TRBV6-6	TRBJ1-6	NA	CASSPTAGGAVNSPLHF	TGTGCCAGCAGTCCGACGGCCGGGGGCGCAGTTAATTCACCCCTCCACTTT
NA	TRBV3-1/TRBV3-2	TRBJ2-3	once	CASSQRLSPSTDTQYF	TGTGCCAGCAGCCAAAGGCTCTCCCCTAGCACAGATACGCAGTATTTT
NA	TRBV5-6	TRBJ2-7	few	CASSLGPGSSYEQYF	TGTGCCAGCAGCTTGGGCCCTGGGAGCTCCTACGAGCAGTACTTC
NA	TRBV5-4	TRBJ2-7	once	CASSMDIGLDAHEQYF	TGTGCCAGCAGTATGGACATCGGCCTCGACGCCCACGAGCAGTACTTC
NA	TRBV19	TRBJ2-4	NA	CASSFGQAKNIQYF	TGTGCCAGTAGCTTTGGACAGGCCAAAAACATTCAGTACTTC
NA	TRBV4-1	TRBJ1-2	few	CASSQDPPQGGTYGYTF	TGCGCCAGCAGCCAAGATCCCCCACAGGGAGGAACCTATGGCTACACCTTC
NA	TRBV3-1/TRBV3-2	TRBJ2-6	NA	CASSLQSGANVLTF	TGTGCCAGCAGCCTACAAAGTGGGGCCAACGTCCTGACTTTC
NA	TRBV5-6	TRBJ2-7	NA	CASSLKYSYEQYF	TGTGCCAGCAGCTTGAAGTATAGCTACGAGCAGTACTTC
NA	TRBV9	TRBJ1-3	NA	CASSENSRRPGNTIYF	TGTGCCAGCAGCGAGAACTCGAGGCGCCCTGGAAACACCATATATTTT
NA	TRBV28	TRBJ1-1	NA	CASRIGKLNTEAFF	TGTGCCAGCAGAATAGGGAAGTTGAACACTGAAGCTTTCTTT
NA	TRBV5-6	TRBJ2-7	NA	CASSLGTDFYEQYF	TGTGCCAGCAGCTTGGGGACAGACTTCTACGAGCAGTACTTC
TRBD1	TRBV19	TRBJ1-4	NA	CASSIFSGTGQEEKLFF	TGTGCCAGTAGTATTTTTTCTGGGACAGGGCAGGAGGAAAAACTGTTTTTT
TRBD2	TRBV28	TRBJ2-2	NA	CASSFISGGINTGELFF	TGTGCCAGCAGTTTTATTAGCGGGGGGATAAACACCGGGGAGCTGTTTTTT
NA	TRBV3-1/TRBV3-2	TRBJ2-3	NA	CASSQDRGGTASDTQYF	TGTGCCAGCAGCCAAGATCGAGGGGGGACAGCGTCCGATACGCAGTATTTT